The 15 T cell receptor beta chains reported below all come from one sample, sequenced in a study of T cell clonality in common variable immunodeficiency. The repertoire was sequenced with immunoSEQ multiplex PCR; TCRdb's copy has only in-frame clones and lacks some. The record shows about 55,000 clones for this sample, with no singletons present. Sequencing was carried out using peripheral blood mononuclear cells. These receptors came from a person aged 18-69 years in good health.

This clone was picked up many times. The CDR3 region is CASSLGQGSYSGANVLTF. The covered CDR3 bases are TGCGCCAGCAGCCTAGGACAGGGGTCCTACTCTGGGGCCAACGTC. The chain is built from TRBV5-1 and TRBJ2-6; TRBD1 agrees at 9 bases. Sequencing ends 3 residues short of the CDR3 end; the germline J gene provides the rest. The CDR3 spans 18 residues. CDR1 and CDR2 (germline): SGHRS, YFSETQ. Trimming removed 4 bases from V and 0 bases from J; junction bases left unmatched: 8.

This clone was counted at least ten times. The read ends 3 residues before the CDR3 terminus; that terminus is restored from the germline J gene. The V and J genes are TRBV7-9 and TRBJ2-1, with D unresolved. Germline values: CDR1 SEHNR, CDR2 FQNEAQ (reference sequence). The CDR3 runs 12 residues. The V end was cut by 5 bases, the J end by 5 bases, with 7 bases between. The CDR3 spells CASSLLNNEQFF. The sequenced part of the CDR3 DNA is TGTGCCAGCAGCCTCCTAAACAATGAG.

This clone was counted at least ten times. The CDR3 is cut off 3 residues early in the read; its end comes from the germline J gene. The rearrangement joins TRBV6-1 to TRBJ1-2; D may be TRBD1 (5 bases). The CDR3 sequence is 14 residues long. In germline, CDR1 is MNHNS, CDR2 SASEGT. This CDR3 is CASSEIGGGLSYTF. The sequenced CDR3 bases are TGTGCCAGCAGTGAAATCGGGGGAGGTTTAAGC.

This clone occurred many times. The read ends 3 residues before the CDR3 terminus; that terminus is restored from the germline J gene. The rearrangement uses TRBV20-1 and TRBJ1-2; 7 bases fit TRBD1. This CDR3 has 16 residues. Trimming cost V 1 base and J 4 bases; bases outside gene matches: 12. Germline CDR1 DFQATT, CDR2 SNEGSKA (reference sequence). The CDR3 bases that were read are TGCAGTGCTAGAGTCTTTAGTCGGGACAGCGTCTATGGC. It encodes CSARVFSRDSVYG. The full CDR3 sequence reads CSARVFSRDSVYGYTF.

This clone occurred many times. The CDR3 is cut off 3 residues early in the read; its end comes from the germline J gene. The chain carries TRBV5-6 and TRBJ1-5; D possibly corresponds to TRBD1 (6 bases). The germline CDR1 and CDR2 sequences are SGHDT and YYEEEE. This CDR3 is 13 amino acids long. Trimming stripped 1 base from V and 8 bases from J, with 10 bases between. The CDR3 spells CASSLTGREPQHF. The CDR3 bases that were read are TGTGCCAGCAGCTTGACAGGGAGGGAGCCC.

This clone was detected ten times or more. The sequence runs out 3 residues before the end of the CDR3; the remainder is reconstructed from the germline J gene. This chain links TRBV5-1 with TRBJ1-6; TRBD1 aligns across 7 bases. This CDR3 region has 15 residues. Germline CDR1 and CDR2: SGHRS and YFSETQ. After removal of 0 bases from V and 7 bases from J, the junction contained 4 bases not matched to a gene. The CDR3 region is CASSLGQGQNSPLHF. The sequenced CDR3 bases are TGCGCCAGCAGCTTGGGACAGGGCCAAAATTCACCC.

This clone was counted many times. The read finishes 3 residues shy of the CDR3 end, and the germline J gene is used to complete it. The chain is built from TRBV11-2 and TRBJ1-4; 7 bases match TRBD1. The CDR3 runs to 15 residues. Looked up from germline, CDR1 is SGHAT and CDR2 is FQNNGV. V lost 1 base to trimming and J lost 4 bases; unmatched junction nucleotides: 3. Incomplete CDR3 DNA: TGTGCCAGCAGCTTAGGGTCAGGGGGTAATGAAAAA. Its protein product is CASSLGSGGNEK. The full CDR3 sequence reads CASSLGSGGNEKLFF.

This clone was detected many times. CDR3 DNA (partial): TGTGCCAGCAGCCCGGACAGGAACACAGATACG. This codes for CASSPDRNTDT. The complete CDR3 protein is CASSPDRNTDTQYF. The V and J genes are TRBV7-3 and TRBJ2-3; 7 bases are shared with TRBD1. The read stops 3 residues short of the end of the CDR3; the missing end is completed from the germline J gene. Germline values: CDR1 SGHTA, CDR2 FQGTGA. This CDR3 region has 14 residues. V lost 5 bases to trimming and J lost 2 bases; unmatched junction nucleotides: 4. Combining the CDR3 with reference TRBV7-3 and TRBJ2-3 gives the whole variable domain GAGVSQTPSNKVTEKGKYVELRCDPISGHTALYWYRQSLGQGPEFLIYFQGTGAADDSGLPNDRFFAVRPEGSVSTLKIQRTERGDSAVYLCASSPDRNTDTQYFGPGTRLTVL.

At least ten counts were recorded for this clone. The CDR3 is cut off 3 residues early in the read; its end comes from the germline J gene. The chain couples TRBV7-2 to TRBJ1-5, with 10 bases fitting TRBD1. This CDR3 spans 15 amino acids. Per germline, CDR1 SGHTA and CDR2 FQGNSA. V shed 3 bases and J 4 bases; nucleotides not matched to a gene: 3. The CDR3 here is CASSFDRGPNQPQHF. CDR3 DNA (partial): TGTGCCAGCAGCTTTGACAGGGGGCCGAATCAGCCC.

This clone has ten or more counts. The sequenced fragment ends 3 residues before the CDR3 boundary, so the rest is inferred from the germline J gene. This rearrangement joins TRBV18 to TRBJ1-2; D is unclear. Germline-derived CDR1 and CDR2 are KGHSH and LQKENI. The CDR3 totals 16 residues. The CDR3 loop is CASSREDPRSSHGYTF. The covered CDR3 bases are TGTGCCAGCTCACGTGAAGATCCTAGAAGCTCCCACGGC.

This clone appeared many times. The CDR3 end is not reached by the read, which stops 3 residues before it; the germline J gene fills it in. This chain connects TRBV6-1 to TRBJ2-7, with 10 positions matching TRBD2. CDR3 size: 15 residues. V lost 1 base to trimming and J lost 4 bases; unmatched junction nucleotides: 4. Germline-derived CDR1 and CDR2 are MNHNS and SASEGT. CDR3 in amino acids: CASSEVTSGDYEQYF. Partial CDR3 DNA: TGTGCCAGCAGTGAAGTCACTAGCGGGGATTACGAG.

This clone was seen a few times. Incomplete CDR3 DNA: TGTGCCAGCAGCTTCACAGGCTCCTACGAC. Translation gives CASSFTGSYD. The full CDR3 protein is CASSFTGSYDYTF. This rearrangement joins TRBV11-2 to TRBJ1-2; D might be TRBD1 (5 bases). The CDR3 end lies 3 residues beyond the end of the read and is filled in from the germline J gene. The CDR3 runs to 13 residues. CDR1 is SGHAT and CDR2 is FQNNGV in the germline V gene.

This clone was seen ten or more times. Read coverage stops 3 residues before the CDR3 terminus; the germline J gene supplies the remainder. The genes are TRBV5-6 and TRBJ2-1; D possibly corresponds to TRBD2 (5 bases). The CDR3 is 14 residues long. V lost 4 bases and J 7 bases, leaving 15 bases between the germline ends. Per the germline V gene, CDR1 is SGHDT and CDR2 is YYEEEE. CDR3 bases read: TGTGCCAGCAGCCAGGTTGGCCGAGGGAATGAG. This sequence encodes CASSQVGRGNE. The entire CDR3 is CASSQVGRGNEQFF.

Only a few counts were recorded for this clone. The read stops 3 residues short of the end of the CDR3; the missing end is completed from the germline J gene. The genes are TRBV23-1 and TRBJ2-3; 7 nucleotides match TRBD2. TRBV23-1 belongs to the ORF category, with a function that is uncertain. The CDR3 sequence is 17 residues long. V was pared by 5 bases and J by 5 bases, with 16 bases of the junction left unmatched. CDR3: CASSGGGQGGIVDTQYF. The DNA read from the CDR3 is TGCGCCAGCAGTGGGGGGGGTCAGGGAGGTATAGTAGATACG.

This clone was seen more than once but under ten times. Read sequence stops 3 residues before the CDR3 end, and the germline J gene provides the missing end. The identical CDR3 is also encoded by other nucleotide sequences in the sample. V usage is TRBV23-1 and J usage is TRBJ1-3; 10 positions match TRBD1. TRBV23-1 qualifies as an ORF whose function is uncertain. V lost 3 bases, J lost 3 bases, and 8 bases stayed unmatched. The CDR3 length is 17 residues. The CDR3 region is CASSQSTGTGDGNTIYF. The sequenced part of the CDR3 DNA is TGCGCCAGCAGTCAGTCGACCGGGACAGGGGATGGAAACACC.